These 18 T cell receptor beta chains originate from one sample sequenced in a study of shared clonotypes between healthy human individuals. Using immunoSEQ multiplex PCR, the repertoire was profiled, and TCRdb retains in-frame clones only, with some absent. The sample has approximately 1.1 million clones; approximately 80% are singletons. Sequenced input: memory CD4+ T cells from PBMCs. This sample's subset: CD45RA-negative fraction. The receptors come from a young man in good health. Some clones in this sample may be carry-over from other donors' samples.

J is TRBJ1-1 and V is TRBV12-5, with D unresolved. The CDR3 length is 14 residues. Trimming removed 3 bases from V and 2 bases from J, with 10 bases in between. Germline CDR1 and CDR2: LGHNT and FRNRAP. This CDR3 reads CASGFETGNTEAFF. The CDR3 DNA reads TGTGCTAGTGGTTTCGAGACCGGTAACACTGAAGCTTTCTTT.

In DNA form, the CDR3 reads TGCGCCAGCAGCCCCACCCCAACTAATGAAAAACTGTTTTTT. Its translation is CASSPTPTNEKLFF. V is TRBV5-1 and J is TRBJ1-4; no reliable D call. Germline V gene lookup returns CDR1 SGHRS and CDR2 YFSETQ. This CDR3 comprises 14 residues. V shed 4 bases and J shed 0 bases, with 7 bases lying between them.

This chain connects TRBV7-3 to TRBJ2-2; unclear D gene. The V gene's germline CDR1 is SGHTA and CDR2 FQGTGA. This CDR3 comprises 14 residues. Trimming pared 5 bases from V and 6 bases from J, leaving 13 bases between. CDR3 bases: TGTGCCAGCAGCCCCAAGTCGTGGGCCGGGGAGCTGTTTTTT. Protein: CASSPKSWAGELFF.

CDR3 in amino acids: CASSGQGRTEAFF. As DNA, the CDR3 is TGTGCCAGCAGTGGACAGGGGAGGACTGAAGCTTTCTTT. The chain is built from TRBV6-1 and TRBJ1-1; 8 bases map to TRBD1. The length of the CDR3 is 13 residues. The V gene end was trimmed by 4 bases and the J gene end by 5 bases; junction bases not matched to a gene: 3. In germline, CDR1 is MNHNS, CDR2 SASEGT.

The gene calls are TRBV15 and TRBJ2-1; 7 bases align to TRBD2. V was pared by 3 bases and J by 7 bases, with 15 bases of the junction left unmatched. The V gene's germline CDR1 is LNHNV and CDR2 YYDKDF (reference sequence). This CDR3 comprises 17 residues. In DNA form, the CDR3 reads TGTGCCACCAGCAGTCGAGTGGGGGGAGGGACCCGTAATGAGCAGTTCTTC. Its protein is CATSSRVGGGTRNEQFF. Using reference TRBV15 and TRBJ2-1 for the parts outside the CDR3, the full variable domain is DAMVIQNPRYQVTQFGKPVTLSCSQTLNHNVMYWYQQKSSQAPKLLFHYYDKDFNNEADTPDNFQSRRPNTSFCFLDIRSPGLGDTAMYLCATSSRVGGGTRNEQFFGPGTRLTVL.

The chain combines TRBV2 with TRBJ2-7; D tentatively reads TRBD1 or TRBD2 (5 bases each). CDR1 is SNHLY, CDR2 FYNNEI, per germline. CDR3 length: 13 amino acids. V shed 1 base and J shed 9 bases, with 13 bases lying between them. CDR3: CASSEVDSGGQYF. CDR3 coding DNA: TGTGCCAGCAGTGAAGTTGACAGCGGTGGGCAGTACTTC.

V gene TRBV5-1 combines with J gene TRBJ2-2; the match to TRBD1 covers 9 bases. There are 15 residues in the CDR3. The junction had 4 bases not matched to a gene; V was cut back by 6 bases and J by 1 base. CDR1 SGHRS and CDR2 YFSETQ come from the germline V gene. The chain's CDR3 is CASTTGGWNTGELFF. CDR3 sequence (DNA): TGCGCCAGCACCACAGGGGGCTGGAACACCGGGGAGCTGTTTTTT.

V usage is TRBV14 and J usage is TRBJ2-3, with TRBD2 as a possible D gene (6 bases). The germline V gene has CDR1 SGHDN and CDR2 FVKESK. Deletions cut 0 bases from V and 1 base from J, with 8 bases between. The CDR3 runs to 15 residues. The CDR3 nucleotides read TGTGCCAGCAGCCAAGATCGGAGGGGCACAGATACGCAGTATTTT. Amino acids: CASSQDRRGTDTQYF.

As for this clone: This same CDR3 is encoded by further DNA sequences in the sample. The chain employs TRBV28 and TRBJ2-7; D is perhaps TRBD1 (6 bases). The CDR3 is 12 residues long. Germline loops: CDR1 MDHEN, CDR2 SYDVKM. Trimming took off 6 bases at V and 2 bases at J, with 8 bases between the two ends. CDR3 sequence: CASRQGAYEQYF. CDR3 sequence (DNA): TGTGCCAGCAGACAGGGCGCCTACGAGCAGTACTTC.

The chain recombines TRBV5-6 with TRBJ1-2; D is perhaps TRBD1 (5 bases). The V gene lost 9 bases and the J gene lost 1 base, with 25 bases spanning the gap. Germline loops: CDR1 SGHDT, CDR2 YYEEEE. The CDR3 has 17 amino acids. CDR3 loop: CATRVGASPVLNYGYTF. The CDR3 nucleotides read TGTGCCACCCGGGTAGGGGCGAGCCCGGTGCTTAACTATGGCTACACCTTC. Full variable domain (outside the CDR3, taken from reference TRBV5-6 and TRBJ1-2): DAGVTQSPTHLIKTRGQQVTLRCSPKSGHDTVSWYQQALGQGPQFIFQYYEEEERQRGNFPDRFSGHQFPNYSSELNVNALLLGDSALYLCATRVGASPVLNYGYTFGSGTRLTVV.

This clone was recorded many times. The rearrangement uses TRBV6-1 and TRBJ1-1; D gene unclear. Looked up from germline, CDR1 is MNHNS and CDR2 is SASEGT. The CDR3 has 13 amino acids. The germline V and J ends were trimmed by 10 bases and 1 base, with 13 bases remaining between them. The CDR3 nucleotides read TGTGCCACTACACAAGAGGGGAACACTGAAGCTTTCTTT. Amino acid sequence: CATTQEGNTEAFF.

CDR3 residues: CASSLEGGEQYF. CDR3 coding DNA: TGTGCCAGCTCACTGGAAGGGGGCGAGCAGTACTTC. This chain uses TRBV18 with TRBJ2-7; tentatively, D is TRBD1 (6 bases). Germline CDR1 reads KGHSH; CDR2 reads LQKENI. V gave up 4 bases and J gave up 6 bases, with 10 bases separating them. This CDR3 contains 12 residues.

This sequence joins TRBV5-5 and TRBJ2-4, with TRBD2 matching 8 bases. Per the germline V gene, CDR1 is SGHKS and CDR2 is YYEKEE (reference sequence). V shed 4 bases, J shed 9 bases, and the junction held 9 bases outside the gene matches. The CDR3 is 14 residues long. The CDR3 loop is CASSLGSGVTIQYF. The CDR3 nucleotides read TGTGCCAGCAGCCTGGGTAGCGGGGTTACCATTCAGTACTTC.

This chain connects TRBV6-5 to TRBJ1-1; D is uncertain. V lost 0 bases to trimming and J lost 1 base, with 12 bases between them. Germline CDR1 is MNHEY and CDR2 is SVGAGI. This CDR3 region has 16 residues. CDR3 bases: TGTGCCAGCAGTTACTCACTAGGGCCGGAGAACACTGAAGCTTTCTTT. This sequence encodes CASSYSLGPENTEAFF.

The gene calls are TRBV27 and TRBJ2-1; a weak D match, TRBD2 (5 bases). The CDR3 loop spans 15 amino acids. Trimming took 5 bases from V and 8 from J, leaving 19 bases between them. CDR1 and CDR2 (germline): MNHEY, SMNVEV (reference sequence). For the CDR3, the DNA is TGTGCCAGCAGTGCCCCGGGATACCCCCCCGATGAGCAGTTCTTC. Translating gives CASSAPGYPPDEQFF.

The CDR3 coding sequence is TGTGCCAGCAGCCCCGGCCCAGCGGGAGGGCTCATCGAGCAGTACTTC. Its protein product is CASSPGPAGGLIEQYF. The genes are TRBV9 and TRBJ2-7; the match to TRBD2 covers 10 bases. The CDR3 runs to 16 residues. Per germline, CDR1 SGDLS and CDR2 YYNGEE. The V and J ends lost 4 bases and 6 bases, in that order; junction bases with no gene match: 13.

V is TRBV7-2 and J is TRBJ1-5, with D maybe TRBD1 (5 bases). Germline CDR1 and CDR2: SGHTA and FQGNSA. The V end was cut by 2 bases, the J end by 0 bases, with 11 bases between. The CDR3 is 16 amino acids. The CDR3 coding sequence is TGTGCCAGCAGCTTACAGGGACCTAATAGCAATCAGCCCCAGCATTTT. It yields the protein CASSLQGPNSNQPQHF.

The chain is built from TRBV9 and TRBJ1-1; D might be TRBD1 (5 bases). This CDR3 has 14 residues. Trimming took off 3 bases at V and 6 bases at J, with 15 bases between the two ends. Germline CDR1 reads SGDLS; CDR2 reads YYNGEE. The CDR3 here is CASSGLGVGAEAFF. The CDR3 region has the DNA TGTGCCAGCAGCGGCTTGGGGGTTGGGGCTGAAGCTTTCTTT.